The 14 T cell receptor beta chains below come from one sample, sequenced in a study of blood T cells in healthy people across ages. Through a sample-barcoded 5' primer and a J-beta primer mix, a second PCR was run for about 6 to 11 cycles. TCRdb recomputed calls from the 5' RACE reads with MiXCR, one row per CDR3 protein. The sample shows 1.4 million to 1.5 million distinct CDR3 sequences, approximately 40% of them seen only once. The sample taken for sequencing was blood. The receptor source for this set is a woman aged 18-29 years in good health.

Comments on this clonotype: Sequence at one end of the junction differs from germline and may be a read error. The CDR3 sequence: CASTLLAGGLDTQYF. The CDR3 DNA reads as TGTGCCAGCACTTTACTAGCGGGGGGGCTGGATACGCAGTATTTT. The J gene is TRBJ2-3, the V gene TRBV27, with 13 positions matching TRBD2. The CDR3 runs to 15 residues. CDR1 and CDR2 from the germline V gene are MNHEY and SMNVEV (reference sequence).

The rearrangement joins TRBV20-1 to TRBJ1-2; D is uncertain. Germline lookup yields CDR1 DFQATT and CDR2 SNEGSKA (reference sequence). The CDR3 contains 12 residues. The CDR3 protein is CSSSGFDYGYTF. The CDR3 nucleotides are TGCAGCTCCTCGGGGTTCGACTATGGCTACACCTTC.

This clonotype was observed at least ten times. This chain uses TRBV29-1 with TRBJ2-5; possibly TRBD2 for D (5 bases). Deletions cut 2 bases from V and 5 bases from J, with 9 bases between. The CDR3 sequence is 12 residues long. Germline CDR1 reads SQVTM; CDR2 reads ANQGSEA. Here the CDR3 reads CSVELAGETQYF. As DNA, the CDR3 is TGCAGCGTTGAACTAGCCGGGGAGACCCAGTACTTC.

This clonotype was recorded a few times. V and J are TRBV29-1 and TRBJ2-1; 7 nucleotides match TRBD2. This CDR3 spans 13 amino acids. The V gene's germline CDR1 is SQVTM and CDR2 ANQGSEA. Losses at the gene ends were 4 bases for V and 5 bases for J; bases not matched to a gene: 5. The CDR3 is CSVAGGGDNEQFF. CDR3 bases: TGCAGCGTTGCTGGGGGAGGGGACAATGAGCAGTTCTTC.

The chain combines TRBV6-1 with TRBJ1-3; no reliable D call. The ends were cut back, 7 bases at V and 0 bases at J, with 10 bases in the middle. The CDR3 totals 14 residues. Germline-derived CDR1 and CDR2 are MNHNS and SASEGT. CDR3 amino acids: CASTPLASGNTIYF. The CDR3 DNA sequence: TGTGCCAGCACTCCTCTGGCCTCTGGAAACACCATATATTTT.

This chain joins TRBV7-9 and TRBJ1-1, with D uncertain. Between the trimmed V and J ends, which lost 0 bases and 7 bases, there was a span of 12 bases. Germline-derived CDR1 and CDR2 are SEHNR and FQNEAQ (reference sequence). The CDR3 loop spans 14 amino acids. CDR3 protein: CASSLASSGVEAFF. In DNA form, the CDR3 reads TGTGCCAGCAGCTTAGCTTCGAGTGGGGTTGAAGCTTTCTTT.

This clonotype was observed a handful of times. This chain joins TRBV10-3 and TRBJ2-7; either TRBD1 or TRBD2 may fit D (6 bases each). The CDR3 extends over 15 amino acids. The V end lost 0 bases, the J end lost 5 bases, and 14 bases lay between the germline ends. CDR1 is ENHRY and CDR2 is SYGVKD in the germline V gene. This CDR3 is CAISESQTGRNEQYF. The CDR3 DNA reads TGTGCCATCAGTGAGTCGCAAACAGGGAGGAACGAGCAGTACTTC.

This sequence joins TRBV15 and TRBJ2-5; D unclear. Germline-derived CDR1 and CDR2 are LNHNV and YYDKDF (reference sequence). V lost 0 bases, J lost 2 bases, and 10 bases lay in between. The CDR3 length is 15 residues. The CDR3 is CATSRDRQRQETQYF. CDR3 DNA: TGTGCCACCAGCAGAGATCGTCAGAGACAAGAGACCCAGTACTTC.

The chain uses TRBV6-1 and TRBJ2-1; TRBD2 agrees at 14 bases. V was pared by 10 bases and J by 1 base, with 18 bases of the junction left unmatched. The CDR3 contains 20 residues. CDR1 MNHNS and CDR2 SASEGT come from the germline V gene. The CDR3 loop is CATQVGLAGGVVSSYNEQFF. As DNA, the CDR3 is TGTGCCACCCAAGTTGGACTAGCGGGAGGCGTAGTCAGTTCCTACAATGAGCAGTTCTTC.

Many counts were recorded for this clonotype. The V gene is TRBV7-3, the J gene TRBJ2-1, with 9 bases matching TRBD2. CDR1 is SGHTA, CDR2 FQGTGA, per germline. The length of the CDR3 is 15 residues. With V trimmed by 5 bases and J by 3 bases, 5 bases remained unmatched. CDR3 in amino acids: CASSTGLALYNEQFF. DNA of the CDR3: TGTGCCAGCAGCACGGGACTAGCCCTCTACAATGAGCAGTTCTTC.

This clonotype was counted a few times. The chain couples TRBV7-9 to TRBJ1-4; TRBD1 is a possible D gene (5 bases). Germline loops: CDR1 SEHNR, CDR2 FQNEAQ (reference sequence). Deletions cut 5 bases from V and 4 bases from J, with 14 bases between. This CDR3 has 15 residues. CDR3: CASSPTGPNNEKLFF. CDR3 sequence (DNA): TGTGCCAGCAGCCCCACGGGGCCGAATAATGAAAAACTGTTTTTT. Full variable domain (remainder filled in from reference TRBV7-9 and TRBJ1-4): DTGVSQNPRHKITKRGQNVTFRCDPISEHNRLYWYRQTLGQGPEFLTYFQNEAQLEKSRLLSDRFSAERPKGSFSTLEIQRTEQGDSAMYLCASSPTGPNNEKLFFGSGTQLSVL.

This clonotype appeared a few times. This rearrangement joins TRBV10-3 to TRBJ1-2; weak D call: TRBD1 (5 bases). V was clipped by 11 bases and J by 10 bases, with 20 bases between them. In germline, CDR1 is ENHRY, CDR2 SYGVKD. This CDR3 comprises 12 residues. The CDR3 nucleotides read TGTGCCGTCCAAGGACAAAGGGTTGACTACACCTTC. It yields the protein CAVQGQRVDYTF.

The V and J genes are TRBV24-1 and TRBJ2-7; D is perhaps TRBD1 (6 bases). The CDR3 extends over 13 amino acids. Per germline, CDR1 KGHDR and CDR2 SFDVKD. V lost 1 base, J lost 7 bases, and 10 bases lay in between. The CDR3 coding sequence is TGTGCCACCAGTGATTTTGGACAGAAAGAGCAGTACTTC. This translates into CATSDFGQKEQYF.

This clonotype has only a few counts. The chain recombines TRBV12-3 or TRBV12-4 with TRBJ2-3; no clear D gene. Trimming took off 8 bases at V and 4 bases at J, with 10 bases between the two ends. The CDR3 is 12 amino acids. DNA of the CDR3: TGTGCCAGCGGGCGCTCCCCAGATACGCAGTATTTT. This encodes CASGRSPDTQYF.